The 21 T cell receptor beta chains reported below all come from one sample, sequenced in a study of blood T cell repertoires in COVID-19. The method was immunoSEQ multiplex PCR; TCRdb's version includes in-frame clones alone and lacks a portion of them. The table shows a few hundred thousand clones, with roughly nine tenths occurring only once. The sample taken for sequencing was peripheral blood. Receptors originate from a man aged 18 to 29 with active or convalescent COVID-19.

This sequence joins TRBV18 and TRBJ2-5; 9 nucleotides agree with TRBD1. The CDR3 length is 17 residues. V dropped 3 bases and J dropped 2; count of bases not matched to a gene: 10. Germline CDR1 is KGHSH and CDR2 is LQKENI. CDR3 DNA: TGTGCCAGCTCACCCGCACAGGGGGCGATGGGGCAAGAGACCCAGTACTTC. This sequence encodes CASSPAQGAMGQETQYF.

The chain recombines TRBV18 with TRBJ2-1; 14 nucleotides align to TRBD2. This CDR3 has 16 amino acids. Unmatched junction bases numbered 5, after V lost 0 bases and J lost 10 bases. From germline, CDR1 is KGHSH and CDR2 LQKENI. In DNA form, the CDR3 reads TGTGCCAGCTCACCACCGACTAGCGGGAGGGCCAGGGAGCAGTTCTTC. It specifies CASSPPTSGRAREQFF.

This chain links TRBV6-6 with TRBJ1-2, with a weak D call TRBD1 (5 bases). This CDR3 is 14 amino acids long. CDR1 is MNHNY and CDR2 is SVGAGI in the germline V gene (reference sequence). V gave up 7 bases and J gave up 4 bases, with 16 bases separating them. The CDR3 here is CASKRSGTSYGYTF. CDR3 DNA sequence: TGTGCCAGCAAGAGATCAGGGACTAGCTATGGCTACACCTTC.

The chain employs TRBV5-8 and TRBJ2-3; 11 bases align to TRBD2. This CDR3 region has 19 residues. Germline V gene sequence: CDR1 SGHTS, CDR2 YDEGEE. Germline trimming cut 4 bases from V and 2 bases from J; bases unmatched to any gene: 15. The DNA for the CDR3 is TGTGCCAGCAGCCGAGCCGGAGGGGTAGCGGGAGGGATCACAGATACGCAGTATTTT. It translates to CASSRAGGVAGGITDTQYF.

V and J are TRBV6-1 and TRBJ2-3; a weak D match, TRBD1 (5 bases). V was cut by 2 bases and J by 6 bases, with 12 bases left in between. The CDR3 loop spans 14 amino acids. From germline, CDR1 is MNHNS and CDR2 SASEGT. CDR3 DNA: TGTGCCAGCAGTGAAATGGGGCTCACCGATACGCAGTATTTT. This encodes CASSEMGLTDTQYF.

This sequence joins TRBV7-9 and TRBJ1-1, with a weak D call TRBD1 (6 bases). Germline CDR1 reads SEHNR; CDR2 reads FQNEAQ (reference sequence). The CDR3 has 16 residues. The ends were cut back, 5 bases at V and 4 bases at J, with 20 bases in the middle. The CDR3 DNA is TGTGCCAGCAGCCCTACGGGCGGGGGCGCGACCACTGAAGCTTTCTTT. Protein product: CASSPTGGGATTEAFF.

The chain has TRBV11-3 and TRBJ2-1; D perhaps matches TRBD2 (6 bases). The V gene's germline CDR1 is SGHNT and CDR2 YENEEA. Trimming took 1 base from V and 8 from J, leaving 18 bases between them. There are 16 residues in the CDR3. CDR3 sequence: CASSLARSSDGDEQFF. CDR3 nucleotide sequence: TGTGCCAGCAGCTTAGCAAGGTCTAGCGATGGAGATGAGCAGTTCTTC.

The rearrangement joins TRBV13 to TRBJ1-6; D uncertain. V was shortened by 4 bases and J by 7 bases, with 11 bases between the two germline ends. Germline V gene data show CDR1 as PRHDT and CDR2 as FYEKMQ (reference sequence). CDR3 length equals 14 residues. CDR3 DNA sequence: TGTGCCAGCAGCTCCCGGGAGAGGAATTCACCCCTCCACTTT. The encoded protein is CASSSRERNSPLHF.

V usage is TRBV7-8 and J usage is TRBJ1-2, with D maybe TRBD1 (6 bases). V lost 5 bases and J 8 bases, leaving 21 bases between the germline ends. Germline-derived CDR1 and CDR2 are SGHVS and FQNEAQ. The CDR3 is 15 residues long. The CDR3 protein is CASSPSGGRVSGYTF. DNA for the CDR3: TGTGCCAGCAGCCCCTCCGGGGGGCGCGTATCCGGCTACACCTTC.

V usage is TRBV27 and J usage is TRBJ2-1, with D perhaps TRBD1 (6 bases). V lost 6 bases and J 10 bases, leaving 10 bases between the germline ends. CDR3 size: 11 residues. Germline CDR1 is MNHEY and CDR2 is SMNVEV (reference sequence). In nucleotides, the CDR3 is TGTGCCAGCAGCGAGAGGGGGGAGCAGTTCTTC. Translating it yields CASSERGEQFF.

V and J are TRBV6-6 and TRBJ2-1; D not certain. Looked up from germline, CDR1 is MNHNY and CDR2 is SVGAGI (reference sequence). This CDR3 is built from 12 residues. V lost 5 bases to trimming and J lost 9 bases, with 11 bases between them. In DNA, the CDR3 is TGTGCCAGCAGTACCGCGTCCCGTGAGCAGTTCTTC. Translation: CASSTASREQFF.

This clone was seen a handful of times. The CDR3 DNA follows: TGTGCCAGCAAGGGACAGGGTAATGAAAAACTGTTTTTT. Protein sequence: CASKGQGNEKLFF. V usage is TRBV2 and J usage is TRBJ1-4; 9 bases fit TRBD1. This CDR3 contains 13 residues. Per the germline V gene, CDR1 is SNHLY and CDR2 is FYNNEI. The ends lost 7 bases at V and 4 bases at J; junction bases unmatched: 1.

This chain connects TRBV5-1 to TRBJ2-3, with a tentative D call TRBD1 (6 bases). Deletions cut 0 bases from V and 3 bases from J, with 11 bases between. The germline CDR1 and CDR2 sequences are SGHRS and YFSETQ. The CDR3 is made up of 15 amino acids. Written as DNA, the CDR3 is TGCGCCAGCAGCTTGGCGGGCAGGGGAACAGATACGCAGTATTTT. This gives the protein CASSLAGRGTDTQYF.

This clone was picked up one time. This CDR3 is CASSSGLAGGRILVNEQFF. The CDR3 nucleotides read TGCGCCAGCAGCTCCGGACTAGCGGGAGGGCGGATCCTGGTCAATGAGCAGTTCTTC. This chain links TRBV5-1 with TRBJ2-1; 15 positions match TRBD2. The V and J ends lost 3 bases and 6 bases, in that order; junction bases with no gene match: 13. The CDR3 contains 19 residues. The germline V gene has CDR1 SGHRS and CDR2 YFSETQ.

V gene TRBV5-6 combines with J gene TRBJ1-6; 7 bases agree with TRBD1. CDR1 SGHDT and CDR2 YYEEEE come from the germline V gene. This CDR3 has 14 residues. The J segment lost 9 bases and the V segment lost 1 base, leaving 4 bases of the junction unmatched. CDR3 DNA: TGTGCCAGCAGCTTGCGGACAGGAAGTTCACCCCTCCACTTT. Translated: CASSLRTGSSPLHF.

Note on this clone: One end of the junction is discordant with germline, which a read error may explain. The V gene is TRBV14, the J gene TRBJ1-1; no reliable D call. CDR3 length equals 14 residues. Looked up from germline, CDR1 is SGHDN and CDR2 is FVKESK. The CDR3 DNA sequence: TGTGCCAGCAGCCAAGAAGTAGGAAACAGTGAAGCTTTCTTT. Translated: CASSQEVGNSEAFF.

This chain uses TRBV25-1 with TRBJ2-5, with D perhaps matching TRBD2 (5 bases). Trimming removed 5 bases from V and 0 bases from J, with 16 bases in between. The germline gives CDR1 MGHDK, CDR2 SYGVNS. The CDR3 totals 16 residues. The CDR3 is CASSKPGERHQETQYF. The CDR3 DNA follows: TGTGCCAGCAGTAAACCCGGGGAAAGACACCAAGAGACCCAGTACTTC.

This chain links TRBV12-2 with TRBJ1-5; the table's D call TRBD1 went unverified against the DNA. TRBV12-2 is shown as a pseudogene. The CDR3 totals 16 residues. The CDR3 region is CASRLVQARAVQPQHF. The DNA for the CDR3 is TGTGCAAGTCGCTTAGTACAGGCCCGCGCGGTTCAGCCCCAGCATTTT.

The CDR3 DNA reads as TGTGCCAGCAGTTTTAACCCGGGACTAGCGGGAGGGCCGGTCCGGGAGACCCAGTACTTC. Its protein product is CASSFNPGLAGGPVRETQYF. This chain joins TRBV2 and TRBJ2-5; 16 positions agree with TRBD2. V dropped 5 bases and J dropped 5; count of bases not matched to a gene: 17. The CDR3 length is 20 residues. Germline V CDR1 and CDR2: SNHLY, FYNNEI.

This clone was picked up one time. The chain combines TRBV7-9 with TRBJ2-2; TRBD2 is a possible D gene (6 bases). The V end lost 3 bases, the J end lost 5 bases, and 13 bases lay between the germline ends. This CDR3 region has 15 residues. From germline, CDR1 is SEHNR and CDR2 FQNEAQ (reference sequence). The CDR3 reads CASSFARDFTGELFF. As DNA, the CDR3 is TGTGCCAGCAGCTTTGCCAGGGACTTTACCGGGGAGCTGTTTTTT.

V usage is TRBV7-8 and J usage is TRBJ1-2, with a weak D call TRBD1 (6 bases). Trimming shortened V by 0 bases and J by 7 bases, and 12 bases separated the two germline ends. Germline CDR1 is SGHVS and CDR2 is FQNEAQ. This CDR3 spans 14 amino acids. CDR3 DNA sequence: TGTGCCAGCAGCTTAGCGAGGTCCAGGGGTGGCTACACCTTC. It is translated as CASSLARSRGGYTF.